This entry concerns a single T cell receptor beta chain. Using immunoSEQ multiplex PCR, the repertoire was profiled, and TCRdb retains in-frame clones only, with some absent. The repertoire holds about 30,000 clones, with around nine tenths as singletons. The sample is drawn from a study of blood T cell repertoires in COVID-19. The CDR3 covers 15 residues. In germline, CDR1 is MNHEY, CDR2 SVGAGI. Trimming took 7 bases from V and 5 from J; bases not matched to a gene: 12. This chain links TRBV6-5 with TRBJ2-5, with 8 positions matching TRBD1. The receptor comes from a human donor in a cohort sampled during active COVID-19. The sequenced sample consisted of peripheral blood. The CDR3 is CASKDGQGRLETQYF. CDR3 DNA: TGTGCCAGCAAAGATGGACAGGGACGTCTGGAGACCCAGTACTTC.